Listed below are T cell receptor beta chains from one sample, sequenced in a study of CD8 T cells in Susac syndrome. TCRdb reprocessed the immunoSEQ multiplex PCR reads with MiXCR, giving one entry per CDR3 protein. The data contain fewer than 150,000 distinct CDR3 sequences, around 94% of them seen just once; the ten biggest clones take up roughly 0.27%. The material sequenced was CD8+ T cells from PBMCs. The receptors shown here come from a human donor in good health. CDR3s include the opening cysteine and the closing phenylalanine or tryptophan. A D gene is named only where the DNA matches it firmly. Only part of the rows carry a size: once, few, many, or a class if the clone is expanded.

>.|TRBV4-2|.|TRBJ2-3
CASSQDEVSTSTDTQYF
TGTGCCAGCAGCCAAGATGAGGTTTCCACTAGCACAGATACGCAGTATTTT
>TRBD1|TRBV4-3|.|TRBJ2-7
CASSLWDSSYEQYF
TGCGCCAGCAGCCTTTGGGACAGCTCCTACGAGCAGTACTTC
>.|TRBV28|.|TRBJ2-2
CASSLLEQLTGELFF
TGTGCCAGCAGTTTATTGGAGCAGCTGACCGGGGAGCTGTTTTTT
>.|TRBV24-1|.|TRBJ1-2
CATSDLLSNYGYTF
TGTGCCACCAGTGATTTATTGTCTAACTATGGCTACACCTTC
>TRBD2|TRBV12-3/TRBV12-4|.|TRBJ2-1
CASTTGGDEQFF
TGTGCCAGCACCACGGGAGGGGATGAGCAGTTCTTC
>.|TRBV6-2/TRBV6-3|.|TRBJ2-7
CASSYSWDLSAWQYF
TGTGCCAGCAGTTACTCCTGGGACCTCTCCGCGTGGCAGTACTTC
>.|TRBV4-3|.|TRBJ2-7
CASSQDGVEGRYEQYF
TGCGCCAGCAGCCAAGACGGGGTCGAAGGACGCTACGAGCAGTACTTC
>.|TRBV29-1|.|TRBJ1-4
CSVEGPTSLVRFF
TGCAGCGTAGAAGGCCCTACCAGTCTGGTACGGTTTTTT
>.|TRBV29-1|.|TRBJ1-2
CSVLEGYTF
TGCAGCGTTCTGGAAGGCTACACCTTC
>TRBD2|TRBV13|.|TRBJ2-5
CASSPRGLAGVKTQYF
TGTGCCAGCAGCCCTCGCGGACTAGCGGGAGTAAAGACCCAGTACTTC
>.|TRBV15|once|TRBJ1-2
CATSRDLSGTGYTF
TGTGCCACCAGCAGAGATTTGAGCGGGACCGGCTACACCTTC
>.|TRBV20-1|.|TRBJ2-1
CSATYEVNEQFF
TGCAGTGCTACTTATGAGGTGAATGAGCAGTTCTTC
>TRBD2|TRBV7-2|.|TRBJ2-7
CASSFTLAGGGYEQYF
TGTGCCAGCAGCTTCACACTAGCGGGGGGTGGTTACGAGCAGTACTTC
>TRBD1|TRBV9|.|TRBJ2-7
CASSVGGTGGYEQYF
TGTGCCAGCAGCGTAGGAGGGACAGGGGGCTACGAGCAGTACTTC
>TRBD2|TRBV9|.|TRBJ2-1
CASSVASGGYNEQFF
TGTGCCAGCAGCGTAGCTAGCGGGGGATACAATGAGCAGTTCTTC
>TRBD1|TRBV27|.|TRBJ2-1
CASSLGQVRDEQFF
TGTGCCAGCAGTTTGGGACAGGTGAGGGATGAGCAGTTCTTC
>.|TRBV9|.|TRBJ2-6
CASSVAAIQGLSGANVLTF
TGTGCCAGCAGCGTAGCCGCAATCCAGGGTCTCTCTGGGGCCAACGTCCTGACTTTC
>TRBD1|TRBV27|.|TRBJ1-5
CASSIQGETQPQHF
TGTGCCAGCAGTATACAGGGGGAAACGCAGCCCCAGCATTTT
>.|TRBV4-2|.|TRBJ1-1
CASSQGKGTEAFF
TGTGCCAGCAGCCAGGGAAAGGGGACTGAAGCTTTCTTT
>TRBD1|TRBV30|.|TRBJ2-1
CAWSEGTGEGNEQFF
TGTGCCTGGAGCGAGGGGACAGGGGAAGGCAATGAGCAGTTCTTC
>TRBD2|TRBV11-2|.|TRBJ2-4
CASRTIAGKNIQYF
TGTGCCAGCAGAACTATAGCGGGGAAAAACATTCAGTACTTC
>TRBD1|TRBV30|.|TRBJ1-2
CAGTPGGGLSYTF
TGTGCCGGAACCCCAGGGGGCGGTTTAAGCTACACCTTC
>.|TRBV20-1|.|TRBJ1-5
CSARDQENLNQPQHF
TGCAGTGCTAGAGATCAGGAGAACCTCAATCAGCCCCAGCATTTT
>.|TRBV2|.|TRBJ2-1
CASSDPVGHGVYEQFF
TGTGCCAGCAGTGATCCCGTGGGACACGGAGTCTATGAGCAGTTCTTC
>.|TRBV20-1|.|TRBJ2-7
CSARDLGSYEQYF
TGCAGTGCTAGAGATCTTGGATCCTACGAGCAGTACTTC
>.|TRBV29-1|once|TRBJ1-3
CSVAGTEISGNTIYF
TGCAGCGTAGCCGGGACGGAGATTTCTGGAAACACCATATATTTT
>.|TRBV6-5|medium-sized|TRBJ2-7
CASSYGASGQYEQYF
TGTGCCAGCAGTTACGGGGCTAGCGGACAGTACGAGCAGTACTTC
>.|TRBV4-1|.|TRBJ2-2
CASSQDPLGNGELFF
TGCGCCAGCAGCCAAGATCCTCTAGGGAACGGGGAGCTGTTTTTT
>.|TRBV20-1|.|TRBJ2-3
CSATTSLSDTQYF
TGCAGTGCGACTACTAGCCTATCAGATACGCAGTATTTT
>.|TRBV7-8|.|TRBJ2-7
CASSYYRVPYEQYF
TGTGCCAGCAGCTACTACAGGGTCCCCTACGAGCAGTACTTC
>.|TRBV29-1|.|TRBJ2-1
CSVEVQGSEQFF
TGCAGCGTTGAGGTACAAGGGAGTGAGCAGTTCTTC
>TRBD2|TRBV27|.|TRBJ2-3
CASSPRTSGPTDTQYF
TGTGCCAGCAGTCCTCGGACTAGCGGGCCCACAGATACGCAGTATTTT
>.|TRBV29-1|.|TRBJ2-1
CSVDEYNNEQFF
TGCAGCGTTGACGAGTACAACAATGAGCAGTTCTTC
>.|TRBV27|few|TRBJ2-7
CASSLTHSYEQYF
TGTGCCAGCAGTTTGACACATTCCTACGAGCAGTACTTC
>.|TRBV4-3|.|TRBJ1-1
CASSHLANTEAFF
TGCGCCAGCAGCCATCTTGCGAACACTGAAGCTTTCTTT
>TRBD1|TRBV11-2|.|TRBJ1-2
CASSFPGTGAYGYTF
TGTGCCAGCAGCTTCCCCGGGACAGGGGCCTATGGCTACACCTTC
>.|TRBV13|once|TRBJ2-3
CASSARDSDTQYF
TGTGCCAGCAGCGCGCGGGATTCAGATACGCAGTATTTT
>.|TRBV27|.|TRBJ2-3
CASSSLGGTERTQYF
TGTGCCAGCAGTTCCCTCGGGGGAACGGAACGGACGCAGTATTTT
>TRBD2|TRBV30|.|TRBJ2-7
CAWSAQREYDEQYF
TGTGCCTGGAGTGCACAGCGGGAGTATGACGAGCAGTACTTC
>.|TRBV7-8|.|TRBJ2-5
CASSLPLGVDETQYF
TGTGCCAGCAGCCTCCCTTTGGGGGTCGACGAGACCCAGTACTTC
>TRBD2|TRBV28|.|TRBJ2-3
CASSSGTSGPLSTDTQYF
TGTGCCAGCAGTTCCGGGACTAGCGGGCCCTTGAGCACAGATACGCAGTATTTT
>.|TRBV4-1|.|TRBJ2-6
CASSQPAEISGANVLTF
TGCGCCAGCAGCCAACCAGCTGAGATCTCTGGGGCCAACGTCCTGACTTTC
>.|TRBV2|.|TRBJ1-5
CASSEEGVYSNQPQHF
TGTGCCAGCAGTGAAGAGGGCGTATATAGCAATCAGCCCCAGCATTTT
>.|TRBV28|.|TRBJ2-6
CASSLNPAWGANVLTF
TGTGCCAGCAGTTTAAACCCGGCCTGGGGGGCCAACGTCCTGACTTTC
>TRBD1|TRBV29-1|.|TRBJ1-2
CSVLPRQGAHYGYTF
TGCAGCGTACTACCCCGACAGGGGGCTCACTATGGCTACACCTTC
>TRBD2|TRBV19|.|TRBJ2-3
CASTRIAGTTDTQYF
TGTGCCAGTACCCGGATAGCGGGAACGACAGATACGCAGTATTTT
>.|TRBV29-1|once|TRBJ1-2
CSVRTRGGYTF
TGCAGCGTACGGACGCGGGGTGGCTACACCTTC
>TRBD1|TRBV20-1|.|TRBJ2-1
CSARAWTGINEQFF
TGCAGTGCTAGAGCTTGGACAGGGATAAATGAGCAGTTCTTC
>.|TRBV27|few|TRBJ1-5
CASSLARDQPQHF
TGTGCCAGCAGTTTAGCCCGAGATCAGCCCCAGCATTTT
>.|TRBV21-1|.|TRBJ2-5
CASRDGQETQYF
TGTGCCAGCAGGGACGGGCAAGAGACCCAGTACTTC
>.|TRBV4-3|.|TRBJ1-5
CASSQEIPPGSAVSNQPQHF
TGCGCCAGCAGCCAAGAAATCCCTCCGGGGTCGGCAGTTAGCAATCAGCCCCAGCATTTT
>.|TRBV11-2|.|TRBJ1-2
CASSPHRAGYSSGYTF
TGTGCCAGCAGCCCCCACCGGGCGGGGTATTCATCTGGCTACACCTTC
>.|TRBV12-3/TRBV12-4|.|TRBJ2-6
CASSPPYGANVLTF
TGTGCCAGCAGTCCCCCATATGGGGCCAACGTCCTGACTTTC
>.|TRBV28|.|TRBJ2-7
CASSYGVGYEQYF
TGTGCCAGCAGTTACGGGGTTGGGTACGAGCAGTACTTC
>TRBD2|TRBV9|.|TRBJ2-1
CASSVVSGSSYEQFF
TGTGCCAGCAGCGTAGTTAGCGGGAGTTCGTATGAGCAGTTCTTC
>.|TRBV13|few|TRBJ2-1
CASSESLEWEQFF
TGTGCCAGCAGCGAGTCGCTTGAGTGGGAGCAGTTCTTC
>.|TRBV30|.|TRBJ2-1
CAWTISENEQFF
TGTGCCTGGACTATTTCCGAGAATGAGCAGTTCTTC
>TRBD2|TRBV4-3|.|TRBJ2-1
CASSQDGTSSLNEQFF
TGCGCCAGCAGCCAAGACGGGACTAGCTCGTTAAATGAGCAGTTCTTC
>.|TRBV27|.|TRBJ1-2
CASSLAPEADGYTF
TGTGCCAGCAGTTTAGCCCCAGAGGCGGATGGCTACACCTTC
>.|TRBV27|.|TRBJ1-2
CASSGVRPSLGQGYTF
TGTGCCAGCAGTGGAGTCCGCCCGTCTCTCGGGCAAGGCTACACCTTC